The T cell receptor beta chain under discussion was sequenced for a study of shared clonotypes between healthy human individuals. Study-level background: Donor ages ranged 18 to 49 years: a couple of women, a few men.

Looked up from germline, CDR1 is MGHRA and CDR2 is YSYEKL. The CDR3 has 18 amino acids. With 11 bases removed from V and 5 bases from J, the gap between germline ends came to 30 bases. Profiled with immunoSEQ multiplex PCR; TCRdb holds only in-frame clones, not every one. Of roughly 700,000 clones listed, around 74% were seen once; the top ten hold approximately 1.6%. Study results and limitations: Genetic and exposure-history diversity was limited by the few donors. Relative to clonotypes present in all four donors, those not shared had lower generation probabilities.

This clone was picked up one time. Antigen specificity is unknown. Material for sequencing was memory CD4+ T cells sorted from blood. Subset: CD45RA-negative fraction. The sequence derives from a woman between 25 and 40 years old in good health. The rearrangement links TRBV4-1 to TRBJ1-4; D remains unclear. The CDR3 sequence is CAEAQARMRGMINEKLFF. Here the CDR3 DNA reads TGCGCCGAGGCTCAGGCGCGGATGCGGGGTATGATAAATGAAAAACTGTTTTTT.